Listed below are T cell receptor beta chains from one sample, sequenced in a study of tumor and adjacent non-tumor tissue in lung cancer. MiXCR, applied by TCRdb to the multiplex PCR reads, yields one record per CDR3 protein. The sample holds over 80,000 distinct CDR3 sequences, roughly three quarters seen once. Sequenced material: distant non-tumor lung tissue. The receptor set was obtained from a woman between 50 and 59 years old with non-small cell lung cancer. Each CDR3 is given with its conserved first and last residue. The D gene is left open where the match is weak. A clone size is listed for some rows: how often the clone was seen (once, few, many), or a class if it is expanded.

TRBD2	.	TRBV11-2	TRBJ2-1	CASTLEASGRIEQFF	TGTGCCAGCACCTTAGAAGCTAGCGGGAGGATTGAGCAGTTCTTC
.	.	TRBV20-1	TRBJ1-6	CIASGIGLNSSLHF	TGCATTGCTAGCGGGATTGGCCTTAATTCATCCCTCCACTTT
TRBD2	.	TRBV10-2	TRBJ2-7	CASRLGTSLSCEQYF	TGCGCCAGCAGACTCGGGACTAGCCTCTCCTGCGAGCAGTACTTC
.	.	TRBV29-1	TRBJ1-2	CSVERDHSHYGYTF	TGCAGCGTTGAACGAGATCATAGCCACTATGGCTACACCTTC
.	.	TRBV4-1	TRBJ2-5	CASSHGSREAQYF	TGCGCCAGCAGCCACGGGTCACGAGAGGCCCAGTACTTC
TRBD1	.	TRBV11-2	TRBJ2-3	CASSPGQPYADTQYF	TGTGCCAGTAGCCCGGGACAGCCGTACGCAGATACGCAGTATTTT
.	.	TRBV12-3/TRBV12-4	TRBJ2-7	CASQPGVSYEQYF	TGTGCCAGTCAACCGGGCGTGAGCTACGAGCAGTACTTC
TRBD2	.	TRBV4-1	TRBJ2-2	CACSLAGLTGTGELFF	TGCGCCTGCAGCCTAGCGGGACTTACGGGGACCGGGGAGCTGTTTTTT
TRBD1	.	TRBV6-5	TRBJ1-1	CVTKDRLSIEAFF	TGTGTCACCAAGGACAGGTTGAGCATTGAAGCTTTCTTT
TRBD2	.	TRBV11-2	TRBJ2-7	CASSPRTSGRALCEQYF	TGTGCCAGCAGCCCCCGAACTAGCGGGAGGGCATTATGTGAGCAGTACTTC
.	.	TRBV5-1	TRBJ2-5	CASNSFLDRSTVETQYF	TGCGCCAGCAACTCCTTCCTAGACAGGTCGACCGTGGAGACCCAGTACTTC
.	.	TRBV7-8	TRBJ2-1	CASSRFQRFEQFF	TGTGCCAGCAGCAGATTTCAGAGGTTTGAGCAGTTCTTC
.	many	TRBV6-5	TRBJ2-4	CASSGSRVAKNIQYF	TGTGCCAGCAGTGGCTCCCGAGTAGCCAAAAACATTCAGTACTTC
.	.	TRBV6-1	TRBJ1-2	CASSDLGAGHGYTF	TGTGCCAGCAGTGACCTCGGGGCAGGCCATGGCTACACCTTC
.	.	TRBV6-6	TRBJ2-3	CAGNAQGHTDTQYF	TGTGCCGGCAATGCCCAGGGACACACAGATACTCAGTATTTT
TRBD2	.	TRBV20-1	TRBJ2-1	CSAMLILGVGGVEQFF	TGCAGTGCTATGTTAATTCTGGGGGTGGGAGGGGTTGAGCAGTTCTTC
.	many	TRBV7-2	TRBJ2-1	CASSPRGGVQPNEQFF	TGTGCCAGCAGCCCCAGGGGTGGGGTACAGCCCAATGAGCAGTTCTTC
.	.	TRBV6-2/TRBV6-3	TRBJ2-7	CASSYPIGTGEPAGSYGQYF	TGTGCCAGTAGTTACCCGATCGGTACAGGGGAGCCAGCGGGATCCTACGGGCAGTACTTC
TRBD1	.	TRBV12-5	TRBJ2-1	CVSGLPRQGVHEQIF	TGTGTTAGTGGTTTGCCGCGACAGGGCGTCCATGAGCAGATCTTC
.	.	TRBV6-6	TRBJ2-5	CASCYGSNEETQYF	TGCGCCAGCTGTTACGGGTCGAACGAAGAGACCCAGTACTTC
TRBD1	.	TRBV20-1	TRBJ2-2	CSAPVQGTGELFF	TGCAGTGCTCCCGTACAGGGGACCGGGGAGCTGTTTTTT
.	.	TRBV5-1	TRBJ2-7	CTSRHVLEQYF	TGCACCAGCAGGCATGTGCTCGAGCAGTACTTC
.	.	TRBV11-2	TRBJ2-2	CASSLQGSPATGELVF	TGCGCCAGCAGCTTACAAGGATCTCCGGCAACCGGGGAGCTGGTTTTT
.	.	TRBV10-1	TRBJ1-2	CAARRGGYTF	TGCGCCGCTCGAAGGGGTGGCTACACCTTC
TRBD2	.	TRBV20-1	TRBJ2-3	CSASSGTTDTQYF	TGCAGTGCGTCTAGCGGGACCACAGATACGCAGTATTTT